These 7 T cell receptor beta chains share one sample of origin, sequenced in a study of blood T cell repertoires in COVID-19. The method was immunoSEQ multiplex PCR; TCRdb's version includes in-frame clones alone and lacks a portion of them. The repertoire has 250,000 to 300,000 clones, 88% of them found once; the top ten carry about 0.99%. The source material was peripheral blood. The receptors originated from a woman in her forties who had recovered from COVID-19.

The V call is TRBV6-4, the J call TRBJ1-4, with 7 nucleotides matching TRBD1. Germline CDR1 MRHNA, CDR2 SNTAGT. J was trimmed by 7 bases and V by 3 bases; bases with no gene match: 8. The CDR3 is 15 residues long. CDR3: CASSERAGGSEKLFF. The CDR3 DNA sequence: TGTGCCAGCAGTGAGAGGGCAGGGGGTAGTGAAAAACTGTTTTTT.

The DNA of the CDR3 is TGTGCCAGCTCACCCGGGTCGGGAGGCGAGCAGTACTTC. This sequence encodes CASSPGSGGEQYF. The chain is built from TRBV18 and TRBJ2-7, with 7 bases that match TRBD2. Germline V gives CDR1 KGHSH, CDR2 LQKENI. V gave up 3 bases and J gave up 6 bases; unmatched junction bases: 5. The CDR3 has 13 amino acids.

This chain joins TRBV9 and TRBJ1-1; 7 nucleotides match TRBD1. Germline V lookup: CDR1 SGDLS, CDR2 YYNGEE. This CDR3 has 15 amino acids. V lost 4 bases to trimming and J lost 3 bases; unmatched junction nucleotides: 9. The CDR3 DNA reads as TGTGCCAGCAGCCCCACGGGACAGCTTTACACTGAAGCTTTCTTT. This sequence encodes CASSPTGQLYTEAFF.

The rearrangement uses TRBV11-3 and TRBJ1-6, with TRBD1 as a possible D gene (6 bases). Per germline, CDR1 SGHNT and CDR2 YENEEA. Between the trimmed V and J ends, which lost 2 bases and 6 bases, there was a span of 17 bases. This CDR3 has 17 residues. In DNA form, the CDR3 reads TGTGCCAGCAGCTTAACAGGGATAACTATGCGTAATTCACCCCTCCACTTT. Translating gives CASSLTGITMRNSPLHF. Looking up the rest from reference TRBV11-3 and TRBJ1-6 gives the full variable domain: EAGVVQSPRYKIIEKKQPVAFWCNPISGHNTLYWYLQNLGQGPELLIRYENEEAVDDSQLPKDRFSAERLKGVDSTLKIQPAELGDSAVYLCASSLTGITMRNSPLHFGNGTRLTVT.

This chain connects TRBV19 to TRBJ2-7, with D tentatively TRBD1 (5 bases). There are 13 residues in the CDR3. Germline assignment: CDR1 LNHDA and CDR2 SQIVND (reference sequence). Between the trimmed V and J ends, which lost 5 bases and 2 bases, there was a span of 10 bases. The CDR3 region is CASSGAPTYEQYF. The CDR3 coding sequence is TGTGCCAGTAGTGGGGCTCCTACCTACGAGCAGTACTTC.

The chain uses TRBV2 and TRBJ2-2; D is perhaps TRBD1 (6 bases). Trimming left V 6 bases short and J 4 bases short, with 18 bases between. Germline V lookup: CDR1 SNHLY, CDR2 FYNNEI. This CDR3 is 16 amino acids long. CDR3 sequence (DNA): TGTGCCAGCAGGAAGGGGCCAGGGGCCCTCACCGGGGAGCTGTTTTTT. This sequence encodes CASRKGPGALTGELFF.

The chain joins TRBV7-2 to TRBJ1-5; maybe TRBD1 (5 bases). Trimming shortened V by 1 base and J by 1 base, and 11 bases separated the two germline ends. The CDR3 loop spans 16 amino acids. From germline, CDR1 is SGHTA and CDR2 FQGNSA. CDR3 protein: CASSLEGRISNQPQHF. CDR3 nucleotides: TGTGCCAGCAGCTTAGAGGGGCGGATAAGCAATCAGCCCCAGCATTTT.